The 12 T cell receptor beta chains given below trace back to one sample, sequenced in a study of blood T cell repertoires in COVID-19. Sequencing was performed with immunoSEQ multiplex PCR; in TCRdb, only in-frame clones are kept and a portion is missing. The data show some 220,000 clones, about 82% seen once. Sample: peripheral blood. These receptors were obtained from a woman aged 70-85 years with COVID-19, enrolled during active disease.

The chain is built from TRBV2 and TRBJ1-1; 9 nucleotides align to TRBD1. The CDR3 length is 14 residues. In germline, CDR1 is SNHLY, CDR2 FYNNEI. J gave up 7 bases and V 6 bases, and 9 bases lay outside the gene matches. The DNA of the CDR3 is TGTGCCAGCAGCCGGGACAGGGAAATTGATGAAGCTTTCTTT. As protein: CASSRDREIDEAFF.

A word on this clone: The sample has other DNA sequences that encode this CDR3 too. This chain connects TRBV5-8 to TRBJ1-2; possibly TRBD1 for D (5 bases). The CDR3 has 13 residues. The V end was cut by 1 base, the J end by 4 bases, with 8 bases between. Germline-derived CDR1 and CDR2 are SGHTS and YDEGEE. Here the CDR3 DNA reads TGTGCCAGCAGCTTGCCGGGGGGCTATGGCTACACCTTC. This translates into CASSLPGGYGYTF. Filled out from reference TRBV5-8 and TRBJ1-2, the complete variable domain reads EAGVTQSPTHLIKTRGQQATLRCSPISGHTSVYWYQQALGLGLQFLLWYDEGEERNRGNFPPRFSGRQFPNYSSELNVNALELEDSALYLCASSLPGGYGYTFGSGTRLTVV.

This clone was observed a handful of times. This chain links TRBV7-2 with TRBJ2-1, with 8 nucleotides matching TRBD2. Germline-derived CDR1 and CDR2 are SGHTA and FQGNSA. This CDR3 comprises 16 residues. V shed 5 bases and J 2 bases; nucleotides not matched to a gene: 8. This chain's CDR3 is CASSPGGVRAYNEQFF. In DNA, the CDR3 is TGTGCCAGCAGCCCGGGAGGGGTACGCGCCTACAATGAGCAGTTCTTC.

The chain employs TRBV5-1 and TRBJ2-6, with a tentative D call TRBD1 (6 bases). Germline CDR1 is SGHRS and CDR2 is YFSETQ. The CDR3 consists of 17 residues. The V gene lost 0 bases and the J gene lost 1 base, with 11 bases spanning the gap. CDR3: CASSLGGQTSGANVLTF. The CDR3, as DNA: TGCGCCAGCAGCTTGGGTGGACAGACATCTGGGGCCAACGTCCTGACTTTC.

The gene calls are TRBV14 and TRBJ2-7; 9 bases match TRBD2. Germline CDR1 reads SGHDN; CDR2 reads FVKESK. The CDR3 is 16 amino acids. V trimming: 1 base; J trimming: 3 bases; junction bases outside the gene matches: 7. The CDR3 is CASSQGVAGEGYEQYF. CDR3 coding DNA: TGTGCCAGCAGCCAAGGGGTAGCGGGGGAAGGCTACGAGCAGTACTTC.

The V call is TRBV24-1, the J call TRBJ2-5; 11 nucleotides align to TRBD2. Germline V gene sequence: CDR1 KGHDR, CDR2 SFDVKD. There are 16 residues in the CDR3. V dropped 0 bases and J dropped 5; count of bases not matched to a gene: 4. The CDR3 protein is CATSDLPSGGRETQYF. Written as DNA, the CDR3 is TGTGCCACCAGTGATTTGCCTAGCGGGGGGCGGGAGACCCAGTACTTC.

The gene calls are TRBV6-5 and TRBJ1-2; D possibly corresponds to TRBD1 (5 bases). CDR3 length: 15 amino acids. From germline, CDR1 is MNHEY and CDR2 SVGAGI. V lost 6 bases, J lost 0 bases, and 14 bases lay in between. The CDR3 DNA reads as TGTGCCAGCAGGCCCGGACATACCGCTAACTATGGCTACACCTTC. The encoded protein is CASRPGHTANYGYTF.

This sequence joins TRBV7-9 and TRBJ2-1, with 11 nucleotides matching TRBD2. The germline V gene has CDR1 SEHNR and CDR2 FQNEAQ (reference sequence). After removal of 5 bases from V and 6 bases from J, the junction contained 6 bases not matched to a gene. The CDR3 has 15 residues. The chain's CDR3 is CASSLLAGGSNEQFF. In nucleotides, the CDR3 is TGTGCCAGCAGCCTTCTAGCGGGGGGTTCCAATGAGCAGTTCTTC. Using reference TRBV7-9 and TRBJ2-1 for the parts outside the CDR3, the full variable domain is DTGVSQNPRHKITKRGQNVTFRCDPISEHNRLYWYRQTLGQGPEFLTYFQNEAQLEKSRLLSDRFSAERPKGSFSTLEIQRTEQGDSAMYLCASSLLAGGSNEQFFGPGTRLTVL.

The chain uses TRBV11-2 and TRBJ2-7, with unresolved D. Germline CDR1 is SGHAT and CDR2 is FQNNGV. V lost 2 bases to trimming and J lost 5 bases, with 13 bases between them. This CDR3 is built from 14 residues. The CDR3 here is CASSLLGQVDEQYF. CDR3 DNA sequence: TGTGCCAGCAGCTTACTGGGCCAGGTAGACGAGCAGTACTTC.

The chain combines TRBV27 with TRBJ2-3; 16 bases line up with TRBD2. Germline V lookup: CDR1 MNHEY, CDR2 SMNVEV (reference sequence). This CDR3 has 18 residues. J was trimmed by 7 bases and V by 7 bases; bases with no gene match: 14. CDR3 DNA sequence: TGTGCCAGCACTTTGACCGGGACTAGCGGGGGGGTTTCCTATACGCAGTATTTT. Translated, it gives CASTLTGTSGGVSYTQYF.

The CDR3: CASSPLESNLGDNNEQFF. The CDR3 DNA is TGTGCCAGCAGCCCCCTAGAGTCTAATCTCGGGGACAACAATGAGCAGTTCTTC. The chain has TRBV11-3 and TRBJ2-1; D might be TRBD1 (6 bases). Germline V CDR1 and CDR2: SGHNT, YENEEA. The V end lost 5 bases, the J end lost 5 bases, and 25 bases lay between the germline ends. The CDR3 runs to 18 residues.

This chain joins TRBV18 and TRBJ2-1; 14 bases match TRBD2. CDR3 length: 16 amino acids. The ends lost 3 bases at V and 9 bases at J; junction bases unmatched: 7. Germline V gives CDR1 KGHSH, CDR2 LQKENI. CDR3 sequence reads: CASSPGLAGARVEQFF. The CDR3 region has the DNA TGTGCCAGCTCACCGGGACTAGCGGGAGCCAGGGTTGAGCAGTTCTTC.